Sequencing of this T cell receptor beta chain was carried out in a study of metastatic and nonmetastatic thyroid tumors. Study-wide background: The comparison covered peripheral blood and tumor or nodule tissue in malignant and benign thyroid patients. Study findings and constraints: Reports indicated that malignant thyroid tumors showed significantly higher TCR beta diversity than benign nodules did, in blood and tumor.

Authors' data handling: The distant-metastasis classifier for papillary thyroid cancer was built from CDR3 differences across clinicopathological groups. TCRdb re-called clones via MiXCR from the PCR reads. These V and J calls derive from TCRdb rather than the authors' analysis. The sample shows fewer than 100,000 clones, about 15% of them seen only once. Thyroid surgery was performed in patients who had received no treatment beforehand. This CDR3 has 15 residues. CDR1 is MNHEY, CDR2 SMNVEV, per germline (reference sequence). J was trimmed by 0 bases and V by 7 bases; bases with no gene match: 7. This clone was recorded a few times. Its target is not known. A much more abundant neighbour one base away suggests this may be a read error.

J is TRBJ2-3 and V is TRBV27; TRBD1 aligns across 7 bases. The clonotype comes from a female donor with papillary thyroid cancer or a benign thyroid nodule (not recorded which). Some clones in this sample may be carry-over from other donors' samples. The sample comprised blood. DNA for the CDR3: TGTGCCAGCACCGTGGACAGGACTAGCACAGATACGCAGTATTTT. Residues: CASTVDRTSTDTQYF.